This T cell receptor beta chain came from a study of cytomegalovirus exposure and HLA in healthy donors. V dropped 4 bases and J dropped 6 bases, with 19 bases sitting between them. This CDR3 is 15 amino acids long. From germline, CDR1 is SGHRS and CDR2 YFSETQ. Vbeta (60) and Jbeta (13) primers were used in the PCR. The repertoire was sequenced with immunoSEQ multiplex PCR; TCRdb's copy has only in-frame clones and lacks some. The top ten clones hold around 2.3% of a sample with tens of thousands of clones, about four fifths of them seen once. Sequenced sample: PBMCs. This TCR was recovered from a man between 18 and 35 years old in good health and CMV-seronegative. V usage is TRBV5-1 and J usage is TRBJ1-2; D is unresolved. CDR3 sequence (DNA): TGCGCCAGCAGCCCCCGTTTGGAGGGCGGGAATGGCTACACCTTC. This codes for CASSPRLEGGNGYTF.